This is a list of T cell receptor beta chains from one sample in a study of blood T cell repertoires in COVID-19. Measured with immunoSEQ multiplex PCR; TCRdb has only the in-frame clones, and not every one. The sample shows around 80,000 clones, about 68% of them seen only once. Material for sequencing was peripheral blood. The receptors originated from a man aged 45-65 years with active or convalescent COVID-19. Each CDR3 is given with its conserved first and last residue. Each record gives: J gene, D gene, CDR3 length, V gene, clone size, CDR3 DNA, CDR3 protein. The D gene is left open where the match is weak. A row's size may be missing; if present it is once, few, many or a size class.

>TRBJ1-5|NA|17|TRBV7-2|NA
TGTGCCAGCAGCTTAGGTTTTCGGGGACAACGGCATCAGCCCCAGCATTTT
CASSLGFRGQRHQPQHF
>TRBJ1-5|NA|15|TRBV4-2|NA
TGTGCCAGCAGCCAAGGGGCACAGGGTGATCAGCCCCAGCATTTT
CASSQGAQGDQPQHF
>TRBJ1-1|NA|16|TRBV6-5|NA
TGTGCCAGCAGTTACTCGATAGGGGGTTTAAGGACTGAAGCTTTCTTT
CASSYSIGGLRTEAFF
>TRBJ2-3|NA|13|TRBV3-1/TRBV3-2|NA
TGTGCCAGCAGCCAAGACCTCACAGATACGCAGTATTTT
CASSQDLTDTQYF
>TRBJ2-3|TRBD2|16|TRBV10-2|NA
TGCGCCAGCAGGGGGGGACTAGCGGGGGGCACAGATACGCAGTATTTT
CASRGGLAGGTDTQYF
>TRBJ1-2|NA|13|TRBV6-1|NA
TGTGCCAGCAGTGAACGTGGGAGCTATGGCTACACCTTC
CASSERGSYGYTF
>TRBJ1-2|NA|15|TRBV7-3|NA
TGTGCCAGCAGCTTAGGCCAGCGAGCTAACTATGGCTACACCTTC
CASSLGQRANYGYTF
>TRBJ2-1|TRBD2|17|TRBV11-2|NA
TGTGCCAGCAGCTTAGTGGCTGGGAGGGTCTCTGTCTATGAGCAGTTCTTC
CASSLVAGRVSVYEQFF
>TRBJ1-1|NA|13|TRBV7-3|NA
TGTGCCAGCAGCAGTTTAGGACGGGGTGAAGCTTTCTTT
CASSSLGRGEAFF
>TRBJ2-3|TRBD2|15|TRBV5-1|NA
TGCGCCAGCAGCTTGGGGCTAGCGGGCACAGATACGCAGTATTTT
CASSLGLAGTDTQYF
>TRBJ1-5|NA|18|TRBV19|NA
TGTGCCAGTAGTATGGTAGGAGACCTCTCTTATAGCAATCAGCCCCAGCATTTT
CASSMVGDLSYSNQPQHF
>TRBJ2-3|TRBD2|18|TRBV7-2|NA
TGTGCCAGCAGCTCCAGGACTAGCGGGGGAGAGAGCACAGATACGCAGTATTTT
CASSSRTSGGESTDTQYF
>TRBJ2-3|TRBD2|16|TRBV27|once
TGTGCCAGCAGCCGACTAGCGGGGGGGATTACAGATACGCAGTATTTT
CASSRLAGGITDTQYF
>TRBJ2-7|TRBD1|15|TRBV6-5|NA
TGTGCCAGCAGTTACTCCGGACAGGTTTACGACGAGCAGTACTTC
CASSYSGQVYDEQYF
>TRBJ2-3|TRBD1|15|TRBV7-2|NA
TGTGCCAGCAGCCCAGGAGGACAGGGGGCAGATACGCAGTATTTT
CASSPGGQGADTQYF
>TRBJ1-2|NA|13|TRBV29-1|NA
TGCAGCGCCATGGGGGGGGACTGGAAGAGCTACACCTTC
CSAMGGDWKSYTF
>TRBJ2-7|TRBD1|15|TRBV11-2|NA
TGTGCCAGCAGCCGCCGACAGGGTGGGTCCTACGAGCAGTACTTC
CASSRRQGGSYEQYF
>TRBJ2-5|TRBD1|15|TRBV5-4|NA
TGTGCCAGCAGCTTCCGGGACAGGGGGCGTGAGACCCAGTACTTC
CASSFRDRGRETQYF
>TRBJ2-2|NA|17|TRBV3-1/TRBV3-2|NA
TGTGCCAGCAGCCATAGTACCGGGGGGCGCAACACCGGGGAGCTGTTTTTT
CASSHSTGGRNTGELFF
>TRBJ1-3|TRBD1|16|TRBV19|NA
TGTGCCAGTAGTATGGACAGGGGCCCCTCTGGAAACACCATATATTTT
CASSMDRGPSGNTIYF
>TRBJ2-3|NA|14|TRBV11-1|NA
TGTGCCAGCAGCCGAGACAGTCGCGCAGATACGCAGTATTTT
CASSRDSRADTQYF
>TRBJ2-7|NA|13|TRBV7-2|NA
TGTGCCAGCAGCTTAGTTGACTTCTACGAGCAATACTTC
CASSLVDFYEQYF
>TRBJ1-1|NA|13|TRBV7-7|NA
TGTGCCAGCGGCCAGAATTTGAACACTGAAGCTTTCTTT
CASGQNLNTEAFF
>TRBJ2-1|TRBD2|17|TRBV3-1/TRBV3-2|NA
TGTGCCAGCAGCCAATATCGGGGGGGGCTGTCCTACAATGAGCAGTTCTTC
CASSQYRGGLSYNEQFF
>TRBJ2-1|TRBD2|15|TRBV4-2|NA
TGTGCCAGCACCCTGGAGGCGGGGGGGCGTAATGAGCAGTTCTTC
CASTLEAGGRNEQFF
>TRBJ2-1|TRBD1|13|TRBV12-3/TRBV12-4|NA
TGTGCCAGCAGGAAGACAGGGGGCAATGAGCAGTTCTTC
CASRKTGGNEQFF
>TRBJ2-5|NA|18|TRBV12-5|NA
TGTGCTAGTGGTTTGGACCCCTCTTGGGAGGCCTACCAAGAGACCCAGTACTTC
CASGLDPSWEAYQETQYF
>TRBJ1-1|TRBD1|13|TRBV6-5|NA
TGTGCCATTGTACAGGGGTTGAACACTGAAGCTTTCTTT
CAIVQGLNTEAFF
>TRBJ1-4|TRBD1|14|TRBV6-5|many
TGTGCCAGCACCGCAGGGGGGAATGGCGAAAAACTGTTTTTT
CASTAGGNGEKLFF
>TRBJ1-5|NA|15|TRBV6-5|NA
TGTGCCAGCTACACAGGGTATGGTGGAAATCAGCCCCAGCATTTT
CASYTGYGGNQPQHF
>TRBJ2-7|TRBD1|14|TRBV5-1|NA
TGCGCCAGCAGTCCCGGGACAGGGGCACGCGAGCAGTACTTC
CASSPGTGAREQYF